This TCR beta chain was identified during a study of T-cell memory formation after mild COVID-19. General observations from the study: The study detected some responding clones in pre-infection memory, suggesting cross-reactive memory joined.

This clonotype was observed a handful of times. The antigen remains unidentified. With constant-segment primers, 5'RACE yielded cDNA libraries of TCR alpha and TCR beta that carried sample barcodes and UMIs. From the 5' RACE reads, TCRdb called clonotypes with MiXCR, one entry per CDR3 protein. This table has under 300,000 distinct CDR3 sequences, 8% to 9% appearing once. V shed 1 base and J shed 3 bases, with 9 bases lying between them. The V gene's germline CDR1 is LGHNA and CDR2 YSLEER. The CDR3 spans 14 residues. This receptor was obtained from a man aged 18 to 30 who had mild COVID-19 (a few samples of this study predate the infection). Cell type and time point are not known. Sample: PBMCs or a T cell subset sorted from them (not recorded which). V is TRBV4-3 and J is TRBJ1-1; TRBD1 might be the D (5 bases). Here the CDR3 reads CASSQGGRDTEAFF. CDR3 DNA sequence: TGCGCCAGCAGCCAAGGCGGCAGGGACACTGAAGCTTTCTTT.